This is a list of T cell receptor beta chains from one sample in a study of Ad26.COV2.S vaccination and SARS-CoV-2 variants. Here immunoSEQ multiplex PCR was the method, and the copy in TCRdb shows in-frame clones only, minus some. Of hundreds of thousands of clones detected, around 87% appear once; the ten largest clones hold over 2.5%. This specimen consisted of peripheral blood, obtained in a trial of Ad26.COV2.S vaccine versus placebo. All receptors derive from a person between 18 and 65 years old who received the Ad26.COV2.S COVID-19 vaccine or a placebo. Both conserved end residues are part of each CDR3.

v_gene,CDR3aa
TRBV29-1,CSVGGGSQGPWGYGYTF
TRBV5-5,CASSLVYTYNEQFF
TRBV6-5,CASRGTGEGSPLHF
TRBV4-3,CASSQVVYTEAFF
TRBV6-2/TRBV6-3,CASSYGLAGGYFQETQYF
TRBV12-5,CASVKGGGYTF
TRBV6-5,CASTPGRGWGTEAFF
TRBV28,CASSLGTSGRYRVAGNEQFF
TRBV27,CASSPTGTEYTDTQYF
TRBV11-2,CASSQRGPGTGELFF
TRBV14,CASSQGAASTDTQYF
TRBV6-6,CASSPMQDLRTKNEQFF
TRBV19,CASSYKAYNEQFF
TRBV2,CASRTSGSYEQYF
TRBV4-3,CASSQDPGMPREYF
TRBV23-1,CASTSIGEPTNYGYTF
TRBV10-3,CAISGGIANEQFF
TRBV21-1,CASSKVVAGAPYNEQFF
TRBV15,CATSSTGMNTEAFF
TRBV14,CASSQGQGNSPLHF
TRBV4-2,CASSQGGQTGANVLTF
TRBV6-6,CASSSGQTNQPQHF
TRBV30,CAWRDSGYNEQFF
TRBV5-8,CARSVTGAFPGNTIYF
TRBV30,CAWSADFSGSSTDTQYF
TRBV7-2,CASSLGLGNTIYF
TRBV27,CASSPGSTDTQYF
TRBV4-1,CASSQGAEGIIRDTQYF
TRBV29-1,CSVEGWRGGTRGTQYF
TRBV28,CASSLGGVGNTIYF
TRBV3-1/TRBV3-2,CASSQRDRDTEAFF
TRBV12-3/TRBV12-4,CASSPQTNYGYTF
TRBV19,CASSDDQETQYF
TRBV4-2,CASSQERLLQASGANVLTF
TRBV25-1,CASSVSHEQFF
TRBV29-1,CSVTPLTGQNNEKLFF
TRBV6-4,CASSDPKSSYPYEQYF
TRBV19,CASSTLQGGASQPQHF
TRBV18,CASSLQGGRNEQYF
TRBV5-1,CASSLEPLGSLETQYF
TRBV11-2,CASSLAGGFYNEQFF
TRBV11-2,CASSSHGYGYTF